The T cell receptor beta chain under discussion was sequenced for a study of cytomegalovirus exposure and HLA in healthy donors. Turning to the study itself: Both the 120 validation repertoires and the 666 first-cohort repertoires used the same platform, as reported by a later analysis. General study results and limits: Many donors carried some public TCRs, although rarity characterized most TCR sequences. The study labeled 164 TCR beta chains cytomegalovirus-associated. In vitro checks showed that a few CMV-associated chains really do target CMV antigens.

CDR3 length: 13 residues. CDR1 is MNHNY, CDR2 SVGAGI, per germline (reference sequence). V lost 7 bases and J 5 bases, leaving 13 bases between the germline ends. Clones were read by immunoSEQ multiplex PCR, and TCRdb kept only the in-frame ones, dropping some. The sample contains 140,000 or so clones, 85% to 90% of which appear only once. Note on this clone: The target antigen is unknown.

Sequencing input: PBMCs. This sequence joins TRBV6-6 and TRBJ2-3; tentatively, D is TRBD2 (5 bases). The source is a woman aged 25 to 39 in good health and CMV-seropositive. In nucleotides, the CDR3 is TGTGCCAGCATGAGGGCACGGGGAGATACGCAGTATTTT. It codes for CASMRARGDTQYF.